This T cell receptor beta chain was recorded in a study of T cell responses to AZD1222 COVID-19 vaccine. General study findings and limits: It was only after the peak T cell response that any repertoires were sampled.

Points on this clone: Its antigen is unknown.

The CDR3 sequence is 13 residues long. Germline V CDR1 and CDR2: SGHAT, FQNNGV. The V end was cut by 4 bases, the J end by 7 bases, with 13 bases between. Some clones are missing from TCRdb's copy, which holds only in-frame ones; the method was immunoSEQ multiplex PCR. The sample comprises about 120,000 clones, roughly 90% of which are singletons, and around 15% rests with the top ten. This clonotype originated in an adult in good health. The source was peripheral blood, collected on day 0 of AZD1222 vaccination. V and J are TRBV11-2 and TRBJ1-1; tentatively, D is TRBD1 (6 bases). CDR3 in amino acids: CASSSGTMIEAFF. In DNA form, the CDR3 reads TGTGCCAGCAGCTCCGGGACAATGATTGAAGCTTTCTTT.